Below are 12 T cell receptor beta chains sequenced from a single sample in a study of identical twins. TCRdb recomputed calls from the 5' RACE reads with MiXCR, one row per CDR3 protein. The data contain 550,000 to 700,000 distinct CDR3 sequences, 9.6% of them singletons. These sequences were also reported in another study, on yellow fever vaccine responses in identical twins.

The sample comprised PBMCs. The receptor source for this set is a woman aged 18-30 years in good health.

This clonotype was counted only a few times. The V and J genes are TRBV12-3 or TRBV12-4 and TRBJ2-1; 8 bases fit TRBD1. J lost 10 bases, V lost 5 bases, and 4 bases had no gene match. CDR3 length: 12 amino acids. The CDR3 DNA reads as TGTGCCAGCAGTATCGACAGGGGCGAGCAGTTCTTC. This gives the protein CASSIDRGEQFF.

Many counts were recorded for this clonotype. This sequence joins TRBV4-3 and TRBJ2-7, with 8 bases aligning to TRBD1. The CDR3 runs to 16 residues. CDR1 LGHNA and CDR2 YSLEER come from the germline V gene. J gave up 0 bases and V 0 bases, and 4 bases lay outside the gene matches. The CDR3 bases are TGCGCCAGCAGCCAAGATTTTACAGGGGGCTCCTACGAGCAGTACTTC. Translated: CASSQDFTGGSYEQYF.

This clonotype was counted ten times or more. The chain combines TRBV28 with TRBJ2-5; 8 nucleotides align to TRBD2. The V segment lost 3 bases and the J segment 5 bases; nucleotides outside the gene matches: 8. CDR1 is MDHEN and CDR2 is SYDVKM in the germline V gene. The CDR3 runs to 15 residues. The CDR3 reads CASSFDGGARETQYF. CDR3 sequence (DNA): TGTGCCAGCAGTTTTGACGGGGGGGCCCGTGAGACCCAGTACTTC.

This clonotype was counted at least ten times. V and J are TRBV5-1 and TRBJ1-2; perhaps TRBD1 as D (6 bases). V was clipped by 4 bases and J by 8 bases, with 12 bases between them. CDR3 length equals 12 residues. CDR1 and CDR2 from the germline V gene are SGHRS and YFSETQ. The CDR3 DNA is TGCGCCAGCAGCCCCAACAGGGAAGGCTACACCTTC. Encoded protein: CASSPNREGYTF.

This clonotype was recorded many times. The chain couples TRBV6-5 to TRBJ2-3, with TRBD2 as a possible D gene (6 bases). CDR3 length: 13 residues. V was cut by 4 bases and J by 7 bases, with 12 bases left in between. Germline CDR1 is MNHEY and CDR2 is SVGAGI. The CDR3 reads CASSSEGLHTQYF. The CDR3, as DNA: TGTGCCAGCAGTTCGGAGGGCCTTCATACGCAGTATTTT.

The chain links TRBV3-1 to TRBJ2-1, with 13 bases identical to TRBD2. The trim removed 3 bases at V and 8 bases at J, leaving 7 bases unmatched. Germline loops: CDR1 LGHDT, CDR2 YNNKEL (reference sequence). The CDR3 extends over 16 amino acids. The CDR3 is CASSQGTSGIFHEQFF. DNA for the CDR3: TGTGCCAGCAGCCAGGGGACTAGCGGGATCTTTCATGAGCAGTTCTTC.

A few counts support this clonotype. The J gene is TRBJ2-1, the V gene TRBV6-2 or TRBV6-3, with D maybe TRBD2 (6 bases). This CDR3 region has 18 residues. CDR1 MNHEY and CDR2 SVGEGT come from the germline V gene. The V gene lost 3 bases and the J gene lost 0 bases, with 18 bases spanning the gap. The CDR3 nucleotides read TGTGCCAGCAGTTATTCACTCTGGGCGGGAAGCTCCTACAATGAGCAGTTCTTC. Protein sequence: CASSYSLWAGSSYNEQFF.

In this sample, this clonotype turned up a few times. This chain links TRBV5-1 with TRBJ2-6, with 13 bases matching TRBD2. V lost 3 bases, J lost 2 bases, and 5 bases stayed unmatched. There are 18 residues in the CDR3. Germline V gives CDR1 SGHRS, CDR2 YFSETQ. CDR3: CASSSRLAGGPGANVLTF. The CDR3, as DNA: TGCGCCAGCAGCTCGCGACTAGCGGGGGGACCTGGGGCCAACGTCCTGACTTTC.

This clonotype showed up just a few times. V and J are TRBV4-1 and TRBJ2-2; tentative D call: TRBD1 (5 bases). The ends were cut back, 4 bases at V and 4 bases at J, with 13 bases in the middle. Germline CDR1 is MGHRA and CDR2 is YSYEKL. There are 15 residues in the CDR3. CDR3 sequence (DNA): TGCGCCAGCAGCCGAATGACAGCGATCACCGGGGAGCTGTTTTTT. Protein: CASSRMTAITGELFF.

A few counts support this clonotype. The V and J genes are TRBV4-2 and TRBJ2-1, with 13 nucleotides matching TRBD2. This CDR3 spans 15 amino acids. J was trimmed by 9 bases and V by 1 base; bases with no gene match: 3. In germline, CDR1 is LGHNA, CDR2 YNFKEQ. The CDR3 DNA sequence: TGTGCCAGCAGCCAAGCGACTAGCGGGGGGATTGAGCAGTTCTTC. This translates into CASSQATSGGIEQFF.

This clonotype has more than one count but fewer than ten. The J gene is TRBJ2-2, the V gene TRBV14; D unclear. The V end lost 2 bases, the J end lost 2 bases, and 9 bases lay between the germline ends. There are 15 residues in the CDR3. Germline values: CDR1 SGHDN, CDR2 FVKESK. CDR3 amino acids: CASSQWQANTGELFF. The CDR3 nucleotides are TGTGCCAGCAGCCAATGGCAGGCTAACACCGGGGAGCTGTTTTTT.

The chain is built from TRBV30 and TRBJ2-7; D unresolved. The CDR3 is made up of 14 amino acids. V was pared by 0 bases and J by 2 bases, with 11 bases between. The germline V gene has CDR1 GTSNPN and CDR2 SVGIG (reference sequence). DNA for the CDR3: TGTGCCTGGAGTGTAGGTGGGGTTACCTACGAGCAGTACTTC. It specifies CAWSVGGVTYEQYF.